Given below is one T cell receptor beta chain in context. This sample stems from a study of cytomegalovirus exposure and HLA in healthy donors. Background on the study: In a previous analysis, nearly 120 million unique TCR beta sequences were found from 150 million to 200 million T cells.

Use of 60 Vbeta and 13 Jbeta primers characterized the PCR. Produced via immunoSEQ multiplex PCR; TCRdb's table is partial and in-frame only. The sample has around 150,000 clones, approximately 80% seen once. V lost 10 bases, J lost 6 bases, and 15 bases lay in between. This CDR3 is 13 amino acids long. Germline loops: CDR1 SNHLY, CDR2 FYNNEI. Specimen: PBMCs. V gene TRBV2 combines with J gene TRBJ2-2, with D possibly TRBD1 on 6 matching bases. This TCR was sampled from a man aged 18 to 29 in good health and CMV-seronegative. CDR3 in amino acids: CATQKWGPGELFF. Here the CDR3 DNA reads TGTGCCACCCAAAAGTGGGGGCCCGGGGAGCTGTTTTTT.